The source of this T cell receptor beta chain is a study of graft-versus-host responses after intestinal transplantation. This clone has just a few counts. As yet, its antigen is unknown. Study conclusions and caveats: Individuals carrying graft-donor T cell macrochimerism showed high graft-versus-host to host-versus-graft clonal ratios in allografts. GvH clone levels peaked in circulation, and this peak was associated with early post-transplant HvG declines. In recipient marrow, GvH clones were found, and some appeared first in ileum or blood.

The V gene's germline CDR1 is SGHDN and CDR2 FVKESK. Deletions cut 6 bases from V and 9 bases from J, with 12 bases between. The CDR3 is 12 amino acids. Tissue processing of the graft released intraepithelial and lamina propria lymphocytes from it. Generated by immunoSEQ multiplex PCR, the TCRdb table keeps only in-frame clones and is missing some. The table includes under 7,500 clones, roughly 72% detected once. The sample consisted of ileum tissue, taken about 55 days after transplant. The receptor comes from a human patient who received an intestinal transplant, so some T cells may come from the graft donor. The rearrangement uses TRBV14 and TRBJ2-1; the D gene is possibly TRBD1 (5 bases). The CDR3 protein is CASSTGLAEQFF. In DNA form, the CDR3 reads TGTGCCAGCAGTACAGGCTTAGCTGAGCAGTTCTTC.